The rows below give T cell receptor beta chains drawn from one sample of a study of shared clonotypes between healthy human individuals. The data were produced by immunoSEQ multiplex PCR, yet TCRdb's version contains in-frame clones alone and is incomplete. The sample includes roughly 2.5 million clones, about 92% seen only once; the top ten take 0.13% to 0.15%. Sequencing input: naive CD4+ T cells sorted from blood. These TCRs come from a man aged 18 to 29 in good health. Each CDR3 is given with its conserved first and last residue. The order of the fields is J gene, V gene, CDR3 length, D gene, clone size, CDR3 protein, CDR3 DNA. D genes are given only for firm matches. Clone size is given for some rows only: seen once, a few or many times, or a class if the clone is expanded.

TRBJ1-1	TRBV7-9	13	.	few	CASSTDGGDEAFF	TGTGCCAGCTCTACCGATGGGGGAGATGAAGCTTTCTTT
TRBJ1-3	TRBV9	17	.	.	CASSVGGTNPTGNTIYF	TGTGCCAGCAGCGTAGGTGGGACGAACCCCACTGGAAACACCATATATTTT
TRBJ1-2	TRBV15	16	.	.	CATSTTIGTANYGYTF	TGTGCCACCAGCACGACCATCGGGACGGCTAACTATGGCTACACCTTC
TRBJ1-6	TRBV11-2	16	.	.	CASSLGVKGGNSPLHF	TGTGCCAGCAGCTTAGGAGTGAAGGGAGGAAATTCACCCCTCCACTTT
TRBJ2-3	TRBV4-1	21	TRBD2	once	CASSQYRSSGPTRGHTDTQYF	TGCGCCAGCAGCCAATATCGTAGTAGCGGGCCAACCCGGGGCCACACAGATACGCAGTATTTT
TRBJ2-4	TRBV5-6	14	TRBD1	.	CASSLSEQGDIQYF	TGTGCCAGCAGTCTGTCCGAACAGGGGGACATTCAGTACTTC
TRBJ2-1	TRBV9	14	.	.	CASSVASAVEEQFF	TGTGCCAGCAGCGTAGCATCCGCGGTGGAGGAGCAGTTCTTC
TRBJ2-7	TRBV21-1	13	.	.	CANWRTGGREQYF	TGTGCCAACTGGAGGACAGGGGGTCGAGAGCAGTACTTC
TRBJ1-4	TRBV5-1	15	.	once	CASTRGSATNEKLFF	TGCGCCAGCACGCGGGGGTCTGCAACTAATGAAAAACTGTTTTTT
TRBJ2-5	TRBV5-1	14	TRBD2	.	CASSFASGQETQYF	TGCGCCAGCAGCTTCGCTAGCGGACAAGAGACCCAGTACTTC
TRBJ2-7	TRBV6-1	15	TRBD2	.	CASSYPSGGSYEQYF	TGTGCCAGCAGCTATCCTAGCGGGGGAAGCTACGAGCAGTACTTC
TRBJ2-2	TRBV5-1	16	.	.	CASSLAWLGATGELFF	TGCGCCAGCAGCTTGGCCTGGTTAGGTGCCACCGGGGAGCTGTTTTTT
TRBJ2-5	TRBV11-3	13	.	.	CASSPLGVETQYF	TGTGCCAGCAGCCCGCTAGGTGTAGAGACCCAGTACTTC
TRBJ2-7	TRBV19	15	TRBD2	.	CASKSSGVSSYEQYF	TGTGCCAGTAAATCTAGCGGGGTAAGCTCCTACGAGCAGTACTTC
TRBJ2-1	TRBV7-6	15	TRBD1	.	CASSSLGTGAGEQFF	TGTGCCAGCAGCTCCCTCGGGACAGGGGCGGGTGAGCAGTTCTTC
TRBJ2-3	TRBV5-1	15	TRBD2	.	CASSLLAGGLGTQYF	TGCGCCAGCAGCTTACTAGCGGGGGGGCTGGGTACGCAGTATTTT
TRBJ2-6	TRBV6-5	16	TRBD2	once	CASSSGGTLGANVLTF	TGTGCCAGCAGTTCGGGAGGGACCCTCGGGGCCAACGTCCTGACTTTC
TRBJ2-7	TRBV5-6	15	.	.	CASSTLPRGTYEQYF	TGTGCCAGCAGCACCCTACCTCGGGGGACCTACGAGCAGTACTTC
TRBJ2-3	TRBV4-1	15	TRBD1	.	CASSPTGISTDTQYF	TGCGCCAGCAGTCCGACAGGGATCAGCACAGATACGCAGTATTTT
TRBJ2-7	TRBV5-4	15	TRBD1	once	CASSLGTGSSYEQYF	TGTGCCAGCAGCTTGGGGACAGGGAGCTCCTACGAGCAGTACTTC